The 29 T cell receptor beta chains below all came from one sample that was sequenced in a study of OX40 agonist ivuxolimab in advanced cancers. Only in-frame clones appear in the TCRdb table, and some are missing; sequencing was by immunoSEQ multiplex PCR. The table has some 63,000 clones, about 94% seen once. Source: CD4+ or CD8+ T cells sorted from blood, taken in a trial of the OX40 agonist ivuxolimab. These TCRs come from an adult with an advanced solid tumor such as melanoma, head and neck, liver or kidney cancer.

The DNA for the CDR3 is TGTGCCAGCAGCCAGGGAGCAGCAGACTCCTACGAGCAGTACTTC. Its translation: CASSQGAADSYEQYF. The chain carries TRBV4-2 and TRBJ2-7, with a possible D match to TRBD2 (5 bases). Germline CDR1 and CDR2: LGHNA and YNFKEQ. V was clipped by 3 bases and J by 0 bases, with 12 bases between them. There are 15 residues in the CDR3.

J is TRBJ2-5 and V is TRBV27, with 9 nucleotides matching TRBD1. Germline V CDR1 and CDR2: MNHEY, SMNVEV (reference sequence). V lost 6 bases, J lost 2 bases, and 7 bases stayed unmatched. This CDR3 is built from 15 residues. The CDR3 DNA is TGTGCCAGCAGGACGGGACAGGGAGTTCAAGAGACCCAGTACTTC. It yields the protein CASRTGQGVQETQYF.

This chain uses TRBV7-3 with TRBJ1-1; D is undetermined. The V end was cut by 4 bases, the J end by 4 bases, with 19 bases between. CDR1 is SGHTA and CDR2 is FQGTGA in the germline V gene. The CDR3 sequence is 16 residues long. The CDR3 nucleotides are TGTGCCAGCAGCTGCAGCCCTGAGGAGGGATGCACTGAAGCTTTCTTT. It translates to CASSCSPEEGCTEAFF.

DNA of the CDR3: TGTGCCAGCAGACCGACAGTTATGAACACTGAAGCTTTCTTT. As protein: CASRPTVMNTEAFF. The chain has TRBV6-5 and TRBJ1-1; possible D gene TRBD1, 5 bases. V lost 6 bases and J lost 0, with 11 bases in between. The germline V gene encodes CDR1 MNHEY and CDR2 SVGAGI. The length of the CDR3 is 14 residues.

This clone was seen a few times. This chain joins TRBV7-9 and TRBJ2-7; possible D gene TRBD2, 5 bases. Trimming cost V 2 bases and J 5 bases, with 10 bases left between them. The CDR3 sequence is 13 residues long. Germline V gene sequence: CDR1 SEHNR, CDR2 FQNEAQ (reference sequence). The CDR3: CASSLNGLNEQYF. The DNA of the CDR3 is TGTGCCAGCAGCTTAAATGGACTCAACGAGCAGTACTTC.

The chain recombines TRBV19 with TRBJ1-1; D ambiguous. The germline CDR1 and CDR2 sequences are LNHDA and SQIVND (reference sequence). The CDR3 runs 13 residues. V was cut by 3 bases and J by 3 bases, with 8 bases left in between. The chain's CDR3 is CASSMLRYTEAFF. CDR3 in DNA: TGTGCCAGTAGTATGCTCAGGTACACTGAAGCTTTCTTT.

The J gene is TRBJ1-1, the V gene TRBV7-8; D remains unclear. Germline loops: CDR1 SGHVS, CDR2 FQNEAQ. This CDR3 is 12 amino acids long. V lost 3 bases and J lost 7, with 9 bases in between. This chain's CDR3 is CASSFGQREAFF. As DNA, the CDR3 is TGTGCCAGCAGCTTTGGGCAGCGTGAAGCTTTCTTT.

The V call is TRBV7-9, the J call TRBJ2-7; D uncertain. The germline V gene has CDR1 SEHNR and CDR2 FQNEAQ (reference sequence). Trimming took off 5 bases at V and 8 bases at J, with 19 bases between the two ends. The CDR3 covers 14 residues. The CDR3 sequence: CASSPPLDPPQQYF. CDR3 nucleotides: TGTGCCAGCAGCCCCCCCCTGGACCCCCCGCAGCAGTACTTC.

This sequence joins TRBV21-1 and TRBJ2-7; the D segment call TRBD1 is taken from the table without a DNA check. TRBV21-1 is an annotated pseudogene. The CDR3 totals 15 residues. The CDR3 loop is CASSKVPGQSYEQYF. Written as DNA, the CDR3 is TGTGCCAGCAGCAAAGTGCCGGGACAGTCCTACGAGCAGTACTTC.

This clone was seen only a few times. V usage is TRBV7-3 and J usage is TRBJ2-2; perhaps TRBD2 as D (5 bases). Germline values: CDR1 SGHTA, CDR2 FQGTGA. The CDR3 length is 12 residues. Trimming removed 8 bases from V and 6 bases from J, with 10 bases in between. CDR3 protein: CASSPSPGELFF. In nucleotides, the CDR3 is TGTGCCAGCTCCCCTAGCCCCGGGGAGCTGTTTTTT.

This clone was picked up one time. V gene TRBV6-6 combines with J gene TRBJ2-3; TRBD1 matches at 10 bases. The V segment lost 4 bases and the J segment 3 bases; nucleotides outside the gene matches: 7. The CDR3 sequence is 16 residues long. Germline assignment: CDR1 MNHNY and CDR2 SVGAGI (reference sequence). The CDR3 nucleotides read TGTGCCAGCAGTTCTCGACAGGGGGCATCGACAGATACGCAGTATTTT. As protein: CASSSRQGASTDTQYF.

CDR3 sequence: CASGLEVFPNTEAFF. The CDR3 nucleotides are TGTGCTAGTGGTTTGGAGGTATTCCCGAACACTGAAGCTTTCTTT. The rearrangement joins TRBV12-5 to TRBJ1-1; D is unresolved. The CDR3 spans 15 residues. The germline V gene has CDR1 LGHNT and CDR2 FRNRAP. Between the trimmed V and J ends, which lost 1 base and 1 base, there was a span of 10 bases. Supplemented by reference TRBV12-5 and TRBJ1-1, the full variable domain reads DARVTQTPRHKVTEMGQEVTMRCQPILGHNTVFWYRQTMMQGLELLAYFRNRAPLDDSGMPKDRFSAEMPDATLATLKIQPSEPRDSAVYFCASGLEVFPNTEAFFGQGTRLTVV.

J is TRBJ2-7 and V is TRBV4-3; 8 nucleotides agree with TRBD2. Germline V gene lookup returns CDR1 LGHNA and CDR2 YSLEER. CDR3 size: 15 residues. J gave up 3 bases and V 1 base, and 5 bases lay outside the gene matches. The CDR3 loop reads CASSQGIAGRYEQYF. The CDR3 nucleotides read TGCGCCAGCAGCCAAGGGATAGCGGGACGCTACGAGCAGTACTTC.

The J gene is TRBJ2-2, the V gene TRBV9; D may be TRBD2 (6 bases). There are 16 residues in the CDR3. The germline V gene encodes CDR1 SGDLS and CDR2 YYNGEE. V gave up 0 bases and J gave up 3 bases, with 12 bases separating them. The CDR3: CASSVEGGPYTGELFF. The CDR3 DNA reads as TGTGCCAGCAGCGTAGAGGGAGGCCCATACACCGGGGAGCTGTTTTTT.

V usage is TRBV19 and J usage is TRBJ1-4; D is ambiguous. V dropped 3 bases and J dropped 4 bases, with 24 bases sitting between them. Germline lookup yields CDR1 LNHDA and CDR2 SQIVND (reference sequence). The CDR3 is 19 amino acids. The CDR3: CASSISLTTTMTFNEKLFF. Here the CDR3 DNA reads TGTGCCAGTAGTATCTCACTGACGACCACGATGACCTTTAATGAAAAACTGTTTTTT.

The chain joins TRBV9 to TRBJ2-1; D uncertain. Trimming took off 0 bases at V and 11 bases at J, with 9 bases between the two ends. The CDR3 length is 12 residues. Germline CDR1 is SGDLS and CDR2 is YYNGEE. The chain's CDR3 is CASSVGQQKQFF. The DNA of the CDR3 is TGTGCCAGCAGCGTAGGCCAGCAAAAGCAGTTCTTC. Full variable domain (missing parts from reference TRBV9 and TRBJ2-1): DSGVTQTPKHLITATGQRVTLRCSPRSGDLSVYWYQQSLDQGLQFLIQYYNGEERAKGNILERFSAQQFPDLHSELNLSSLELGDSALYFCASSVGQQKQFFGPGTRLTVL.

The V call is TRBV7-9, the J call TRBJ2-5; 11 positions match TRBD1. Germline-derived CDR1 and CDR2 are SEHNR and FQNEAQ (reference sequence). The CDR3 spans 17 residues. V was clipped by 1 base and J by 2 bases; unmatched bases: 6. CDR3 in amino acids: CASSLGVRDRGQETQYF. CDR3 DNA: TGTGCCAGCAGCTTAGGCGTCCGGGACAGGGGGCAAGAGACCCAGTACTTC.

This clone occurred once. The J gene is TRBJ2-7, the V gene TRBV19; 13 nucleotides align to TRBD2. The germline gives CDR1 LNHDA, CDR2 SQIVND (reference sequence). This CDR3 has 15 residues. V lost 5 bases to trimming and J lost 3 bases; unmatched junction nucleotides: 4. CDR3 DNA sequence: TGTGCCAGTAGTCTCGGACTAGCGGGAGTCTACGAGCAGTACTTC. Protein: CASSLGLAGVYEQYF.

This chain joins TRBV9 and TRBJ2-1; 9 nucleotides align to TRBD1. This CDR3 comprises 16 residues. With V trimmed by 0 bases and J by 9 bases, 10 bases remained unmatched. CDR1 is SGDLS and CDR2 is YYNGEE in the germline V gene. The CDR3 spells CASSVVGTGFSGEQFF. The CDR3 nucleotides read TGTGCCAGCAGCGTAGTTGGGACAGGGTTCAGTGGTGAGCAGTTCTTC. The complete variable domain, with remaining parts taken from reference TRBV9 and TRBJ2-1, reads DSGVTQTPKHLITATGQRVTLRCSPRSGDLSVYWYQQSLDQGLQFLIQYYNGEERAKGNILERFSAQQFPDLHSELNLSSLELGDSALYFCASSVVGTGFSGEQFFGPGTRLTVL.

The rearrangement uses TRBV27 and TRBJ2-7, with D unresolved. This CDR3 is 13 amino acids long. The V end was cut by 5 bases, the J end by 3 bases, with 11 bases between. The germline V gene encodes CDR1 MNHEY and CDR2 SMNVEV (reference sequence). CDR3 nucleotide sequence: TGTGCCAGCAGTCACGGGTCCGACTACGAGCAGTACTTC. It specifies CASSHGSDYEQYF.

The count of this clone is one. The chain combines TRBV6-1 with TRBJ2-1; D remains ambiguous. The length of the CDR3 is 16 residues. Germline CDR1 MNHNS, CDR2 SASEGT. V lost 4 bases and J lost 0, with 13 bases in between. CDR3 nucleotide sequence: TGTGCCAGCAGTGGTCCCGGAAGGACCTCCTACAATGAGCAGTTCTTC. This codes for CASSGPGRTSYNEQFF.

CDR3 sequence (DNA): TGCGCCAGCAGCCAAGTGCTAGCGGGAGGGATGCCTGAGCAGTTCTTC. This sequence encodes CASSQVLAGGMPEQFF. J is TRBJ2-1 and V is TRBV4-1; 12 bases are shared with TRBD2. The CDR3 runs to 16 residues. Germline CDR1 MGHRA, CDR2 YSYEKL. Unmatched junction bases numbered 7, after V lost 1 base and J lost 9 bases.

The chain joins TRBV9 to TRBJ2-3, with 15 bases matching TRBD2. The junction had 9 bases not matched to a gene; V was cut back by 2 bases and J by 2 bases. The CDR3 has 19 residues. Germline V gene sequence: CDR1 SGDLS, CDR2 YYNGEE. CDR3 nucleotides: TGTGCCAGCAGCGTTTTTGGACTAGCGGGAGGGTTGACCACAGATACGCAGTATTTT. Translation: CASSVFGLAGGLTTDTQYF.

In this sample, this clone turned up once. The chain is built from TRBV27 and TRBJ2-1; D remains unclear. Trimming pared 2 bases from V and 7 bases from J, leaving 6 bases between. CDR3 size: 12 residues. Germline loops: CDR1 MNHEY, CDR2 SMNVEV (reference sequence). This CDR3 reads CASSLPGNEQFF. CDR3 sequence (DNA): TGTGCCAGCAGTTTACCTGGAAATGAGCAGTTCTTC.

The V and J genes are TRBV4-2 and TRBJ2-2; TRBD2 matches at 9 bases. CDR1 is LGHNA, CDR2 YNFKEQ, per germline. V dropped 4 bases and J dropped 6; count of bases not matched to a gene: 15. The CDR3 spans 18 residues. CDR3 sequence: CASSPPRGSGRSAGELFF. The CDR3 DNA reads TGTGCCAGCAGCCCACCCAGGGGTAGCGGGAGATCGGCCGGGGAGCTGTTTTTT.

Of note for this clone: Other DNA sequences from this sample encode an identical CDR3 as well. The CDR3 DNA reads TGTGCCAGCAGTTCCGGGACTAGTGACACCGGGGAGCTGTTTTTT. It is translated as CASSSGTSDTGELFF. J is TRBJ2-2 and V is TRBV27; TRBD2 agrees at 8 bases. The germline gives CDR1 MNHEY, CDR2 SMNVEV (reference sequence). The CDR3 is 15 amino acids. With 4 bases clipped from V and 3 bases from J, the junction kept 4 bases outside the gene matches.

This chain links TRBV23-1 with TRBJ2-7, with 10 bases fitting TRBD2. TRBV23-1 has ORF status, its function being uncertain. The V gene end was trimmed by 2 bases and the J gene end by 0 bases; junction bases not matched to a gene: 7. The CDR3 has 17 amino acids. The CDR3 is CASSQGNGLAASYEQYF. CDR3 nucleotides: TGCGCCAGCAGTCAAGGGAATGGACTAGCGGCCTCCTACGAGCAGTACTTC.

This rearrangement joins TRBV5-1 to TRBJ2-1; maybe TRBD1 (5 bases). The CDR3 totals 16 residues. V lost 0 bases and J 0 bases, leaving 10 bases between the germline ends. The germline CDR1 and CDR2 sequences are SGHRS and YFSETQ. CDR3 residues: CASSLETVASYNEQFF. The DNA for the CDR3 is TGCGCCAGCAGCTTGGAGACAGTGGCCTCCTACAATGAGCAGTTCTTC.

The chain is built from TRBV4-3 and TRBJ2-7; 9 bases line up with TRBD1. Germline-derived CDR1 and CDR2 are LGHNA and YSLEER. After removal of 4 bases from V and 1 base from J, the junction contained 5 bases not matched to a gene. The CDR3 runs to 15 residues. The CDR3: CASSPGTGKSYEQYF. The CDR3 nucleotides are TGCGCCAGCAGCCCAGGGACAGGGAAGTCCTACGAGCAGTACTTC.